This TCR beta chain comes out of a study of shared clonotypes between healthy human individuals. The assay ran at deep level. Per the original data handling: Filtering was not the same, since immunoSEQ gave junction-only sequences without quality scores. TCRdb's copy holds only in-frame clones and misses some; the assay was immunoSEQ multiplex PCR. The V and J calls and clone size are taken from that table; D and trimming were inferred from the DNA. The table shows roughly 2.2 million clones, with approximately 93% occurring only once. V dropped 6 bases and J dropped 7 bases, with 18 bases sitting between them. The CDR3 contains 14 residues. Germline V CDR1 and CDR2: MDHEN, SYDVKM. This clone was recorded once. Its matching antigen is unknown. The study, taken as a whole, reports: Sharing of clonotypes among donors was expected to vary with sequencing depth.

Sequencing input: naive CD4+ T cells from PBMCs. Subset: CD45RA+ positively selected. V usage is TRBV28 and J usage is TRBJ1-2; perhaps TRBD1 as D (5 bases). The sequence came from a man between 18 and 35 years old in good health. Some clones in this sample may be carry-over from other donors' samples. The CDR3 coding sequence is TGTGCCAGCAGCCGACCGACAGTCGTTGGTGGCTACACCTTC. It is translated as CASSRPTVVGGYTF.